This T cell receptor (beta chain) was recorded in a study of blood T cell repertoires in COVID-19. Study context: The United States, Italy and Spain supplied acute and convalescent COVID-19 samples. Sample material is recorded as cDNA or gDNA derived from T cells, B-cell-depleted T cells, or PBMCs.

Germline V gives CDR1 LGHDT, CDR2 YNNKEL (reference sequence). The CDR3 loop spans 15 amino acids. The junction had 9 bases not matched to a gene; V was cut back by 4 bases and J by 6 bases. In the original workflow: Reference gene primer amplification in the assay estimated nucleated cell counts. Repertoires were generated with immunoSEQ multiplex PCR, while TCRdb's copy carries only in-frame clones and drops some. That table is the source of V, J and clone size, and D and trimming were worked out from the DNA. The data contain 100,000 to 150,000 clones, more than 85% of them singletons. Enrolled during active infection, Seattle patients were then followed longitudinally.

The V and J genes are TRBV3-1 (or the pseudogene TRBV3-2) and TRBJ2-7, with 10 bases matching TRBD2. The TCR originated in a man between 60 and 75 years old with COVID-19, enrolled during active disease. What was sequenced was peripheral blood. In DNA, the CDR3 is TGTGCCAGCAGCCCAGCTAGCGGGGGTTTTCCCGAGCAGTACTTC. Translated, it gives CASSPASGGFPEQYF.